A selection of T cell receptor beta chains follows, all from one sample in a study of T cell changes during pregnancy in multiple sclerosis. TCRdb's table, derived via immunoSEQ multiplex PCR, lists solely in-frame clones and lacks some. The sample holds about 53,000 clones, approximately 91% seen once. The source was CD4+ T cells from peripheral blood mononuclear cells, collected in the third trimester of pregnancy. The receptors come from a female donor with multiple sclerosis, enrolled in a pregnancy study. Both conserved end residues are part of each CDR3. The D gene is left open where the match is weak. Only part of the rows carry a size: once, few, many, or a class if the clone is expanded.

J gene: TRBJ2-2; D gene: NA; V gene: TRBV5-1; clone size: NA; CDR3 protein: CASSKAGRSSNTGELFF; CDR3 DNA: TGCGCCAGCAGTAAGGCGGGGCGATCATCGAACACCGGGGAGCTGTTTTTT
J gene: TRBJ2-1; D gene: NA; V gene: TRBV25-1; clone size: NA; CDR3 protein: CASREITNEQFF; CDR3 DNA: TGTGCCAGCAGGGAAATTACTAATGAGCAGTTCTTC
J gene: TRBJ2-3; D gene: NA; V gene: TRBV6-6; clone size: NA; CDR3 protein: CASRPNDLPGTDTQYF; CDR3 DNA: TGTGCCAGCAGACCCAACGACCTACCAGGGACAGATACGCAGTATTTT
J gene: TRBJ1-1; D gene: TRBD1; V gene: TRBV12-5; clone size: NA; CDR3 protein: CASGRNRGMNTEAFF; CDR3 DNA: TGTGCTAGTGGTAGGAACAGGGGGATGAACACTGAAGCTTTCTTT
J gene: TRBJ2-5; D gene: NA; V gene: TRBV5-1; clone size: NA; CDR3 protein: CASSLGDLQETQYF; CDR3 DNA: TGCGCCAGCAGCTTGGGGGACTTACAAGAGACCCAGTACTTC
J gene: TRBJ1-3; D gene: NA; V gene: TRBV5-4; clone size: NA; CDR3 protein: CASSFTQGQGSGNTIYF; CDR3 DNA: TGTGCCAGCAGCTTCACACAGGGCCAAGGCTCTGGAAACACCATATATTTT
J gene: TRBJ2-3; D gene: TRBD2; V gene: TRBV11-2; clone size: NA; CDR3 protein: CASSLAGGMSTDTQYF; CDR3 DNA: TGTGCCAGCAGCTTAGCCGGGGGGATGAGCACAGATACGCAGTATTTT
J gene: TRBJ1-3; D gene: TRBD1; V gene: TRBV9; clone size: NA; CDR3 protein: CASSPGTGGNTIYF; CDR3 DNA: TGTGCCAGCAGCCCCGGGACAGGGGGAAACACCATATATTTT
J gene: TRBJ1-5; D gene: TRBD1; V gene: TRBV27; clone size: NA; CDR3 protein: CASKRTGTHQPQHF; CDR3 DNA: TGTGCCAGCAAACGGACAGGCACGCATCAGCCCCAGCATTTT
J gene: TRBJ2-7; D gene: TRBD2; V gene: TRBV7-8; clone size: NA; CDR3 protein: CASSSLAGTYYEQYF; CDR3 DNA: TGTGCCAGCAGTTCCCTAGCGGGGACCTATTACGAGCAGTACTTC
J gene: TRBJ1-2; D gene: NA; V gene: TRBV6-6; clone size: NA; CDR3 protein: CASGKEQPLVGYTF; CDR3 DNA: TGTGCCAGCGGAAAGGAACAGCCCCTCGTTGGCTACACCTTC
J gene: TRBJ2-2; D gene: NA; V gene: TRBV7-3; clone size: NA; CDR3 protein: CASSVTGDRELFF; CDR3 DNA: TGTGCCAGCAGCGTGACTGGTGACCGGGAGCTGTTTTTT
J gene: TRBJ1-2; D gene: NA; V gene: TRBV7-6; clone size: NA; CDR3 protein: CASSAIDRNPGGYTF; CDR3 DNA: TGTGCCAGCAGCGCGATAGACAGGAACCCAGGTGGCTACACCTTC
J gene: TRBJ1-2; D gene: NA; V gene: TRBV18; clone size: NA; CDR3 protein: CASSPGQALNYGYTF; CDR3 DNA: TGTGCCAGCTCACCAGGGCAGGCCCTTAACTATGGCTACACCTTC
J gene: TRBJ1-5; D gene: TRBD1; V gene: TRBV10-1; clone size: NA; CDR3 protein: CASTPGTGSCCNQPQHF; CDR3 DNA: TGCGCCAGCACCCCCGGGACAGGGAGTTGTTGCAATCAGCCCCAGCATTTT
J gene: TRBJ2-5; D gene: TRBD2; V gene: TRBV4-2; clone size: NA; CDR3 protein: CASSQGRSGTSGAQETQYF; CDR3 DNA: TGTGCCAGCAGCCAGGGTCGGTCCGGGACTAGCGGGGCCCAAGAGACCCAGTACTTC
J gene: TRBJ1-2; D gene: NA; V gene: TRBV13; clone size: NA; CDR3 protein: CASSPWTGLSRGYTF; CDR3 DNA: TGTGCCAGCAGTCCATGGACGGGATTATCGCGGGGCTACACCTTC
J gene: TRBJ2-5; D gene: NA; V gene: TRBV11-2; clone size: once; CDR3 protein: CASSWASEETQYF; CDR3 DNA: TGTGCCAGCAGCTGGGCCTCCGAAGAGACCCAGTACTTC
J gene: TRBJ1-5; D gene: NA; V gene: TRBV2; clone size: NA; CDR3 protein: CASNRGNQPQHF; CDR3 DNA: TGTGCCAGCAACAGGGGCAATCAGCCCCAGCATTTT
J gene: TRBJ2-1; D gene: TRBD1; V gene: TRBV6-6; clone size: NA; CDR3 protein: CASSYADRDYNEQFF; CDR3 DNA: TGTGCCAGCAGTTACGCCGACAGGGACTACAATGAGCAGTTCTTC
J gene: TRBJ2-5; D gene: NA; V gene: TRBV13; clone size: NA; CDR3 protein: CASSPDRGTQYF; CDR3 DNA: TGTGCCAGCAGCCCGGATAGGGGGACCCAGTACTTC
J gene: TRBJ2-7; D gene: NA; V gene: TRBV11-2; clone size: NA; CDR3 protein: CASSPLRGKGYEQYF; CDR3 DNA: TGTGCCAGCAGCCCACTCAGGGGCAAGGGCTACGAGCAGTACTTC
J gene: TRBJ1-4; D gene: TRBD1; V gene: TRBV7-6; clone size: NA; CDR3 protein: CASSQTGVGEKLFF; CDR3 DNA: TGTGCCAGCAGCCAAACAGGGGTGGGTGAAAAACTGTTTTTT
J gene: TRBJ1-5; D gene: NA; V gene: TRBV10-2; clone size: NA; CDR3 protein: CATKTSDQPQHF; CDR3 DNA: TGCGCCACCAAGACGAGCGATCAGCCCCAGCATTTT
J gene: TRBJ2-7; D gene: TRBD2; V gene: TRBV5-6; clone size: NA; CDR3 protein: CASSLAGPLLAGGEQYF; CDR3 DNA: TGTGCCAGCAGCTTGGCCGGGCCCCTCCTAGCGGGGGGCGAGCAGTACTTC
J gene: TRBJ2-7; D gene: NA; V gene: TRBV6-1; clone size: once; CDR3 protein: CASNLIDTSYEQYF; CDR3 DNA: TGTGCCAGCAACCTAATCGACACCTCCTACGAGCAGTACTTC
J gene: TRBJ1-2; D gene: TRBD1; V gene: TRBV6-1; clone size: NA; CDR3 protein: CATRGFIGYTF; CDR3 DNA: TGTGCTACCAGGGGGTTTATAGGCTACACCTTC
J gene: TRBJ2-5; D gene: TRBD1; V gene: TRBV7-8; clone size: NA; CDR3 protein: CASSSRQGLTQYF; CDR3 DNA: TGTGCCAGCAGCTCAAGACAGGGGCTGACCCAGTACTTC
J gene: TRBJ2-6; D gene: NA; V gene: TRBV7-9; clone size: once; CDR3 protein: CASSSSGANVLTF; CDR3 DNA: TGTGCCAGCAGTAGCTCTGGGGCCAACGTCCTGACTTTC
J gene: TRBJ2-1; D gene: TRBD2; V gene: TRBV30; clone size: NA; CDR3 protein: CAWKGLAPNEQFF; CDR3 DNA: TGTGCCTGGAAAGGACTAGCTCCCAATGAGCAGTTCTTC
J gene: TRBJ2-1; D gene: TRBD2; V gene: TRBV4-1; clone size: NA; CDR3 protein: CASRSIDRGGSYNEQFF; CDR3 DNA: TGCGCCAGCAGAAGCATCGATCGGGGGGGGTCCTACAATGAGCAGTTCTTC
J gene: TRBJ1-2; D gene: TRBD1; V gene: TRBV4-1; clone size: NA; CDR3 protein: CASSQVLGTGDYGYTF; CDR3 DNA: TGCGCCAGCAGCCAAGTTCTAGGAACAGGGGACTATGGCTACACCTTC
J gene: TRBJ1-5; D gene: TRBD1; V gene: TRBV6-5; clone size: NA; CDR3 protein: CASSYHRDRSQPQHF; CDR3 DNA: TGTGCCAGCAGTTATCACCGGGACAGATCTCAGCCCCAGCATTTT
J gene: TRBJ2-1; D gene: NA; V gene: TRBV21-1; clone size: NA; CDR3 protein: CASSKRGGGYNEQFF; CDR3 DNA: TGTGCCAGCAGCAAACGGGGCGGGGGCTACAATGAGCAGTTCTTC
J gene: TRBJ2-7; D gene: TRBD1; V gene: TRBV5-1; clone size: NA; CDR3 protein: CASSLGIRTGQFYEQYF; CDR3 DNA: TGCGCCAGCAGCTTAGGAATCCGGACAGGACAATTCTACGAGCAGTACTTC
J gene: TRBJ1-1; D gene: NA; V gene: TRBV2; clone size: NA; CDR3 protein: CASSRDGRNTEAFF; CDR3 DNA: TGTGCCAGCAGCCGGGACGGGAGGAACACTGAAGCTTTCTTT
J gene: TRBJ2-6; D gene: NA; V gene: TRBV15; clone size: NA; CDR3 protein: CATRDTTSGGANVLTF; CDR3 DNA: TGTGCCACCAGGGACACCACCTCCGGAGGGGCCAACGTCCTGACTTTC
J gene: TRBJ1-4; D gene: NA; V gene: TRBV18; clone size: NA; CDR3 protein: CASSPRFETNEKLFF; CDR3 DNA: TGTGCCAGCTCACCCCGTTTCGAGACTAATGAAAAACTGTTTTTT
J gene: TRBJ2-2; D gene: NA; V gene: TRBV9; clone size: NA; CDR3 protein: CASSVAGGELFF; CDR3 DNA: TGTGCCAGCAGCGTAGCCGGCGGGGAGCTGTTTTTT
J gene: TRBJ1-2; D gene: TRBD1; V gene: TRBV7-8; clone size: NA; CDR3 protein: CASSPRTGGGYTF; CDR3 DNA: TGTGCCAGCAGCCCTCGGACAGGTGGCGGCTACACCTTC
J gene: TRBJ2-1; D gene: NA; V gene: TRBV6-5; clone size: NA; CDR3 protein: CASSYVRGNEQFF; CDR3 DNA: TGTGCCAGCAGTTACGTTAGGGGCAATGAGCAGTTCTTC
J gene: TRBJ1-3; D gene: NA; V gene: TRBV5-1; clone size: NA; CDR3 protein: CASSLGRGLISGNTIYF; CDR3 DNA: TGCGCCAGCAGCTTGGGCCGGGGACTGATCTCTGGAAACACCATATATTTT
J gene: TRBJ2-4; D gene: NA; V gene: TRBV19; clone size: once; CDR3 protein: CASSLSRGIYF; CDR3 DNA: TGTGCCAGTAGTCTCTCCAGGGGCATATACTTC
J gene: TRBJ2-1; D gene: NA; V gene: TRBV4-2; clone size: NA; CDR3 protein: CASSQGQYNEQFF; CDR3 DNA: TGTGCCAGCAGCCAAGGGCAGTACAATGAGCAGTTCTTC
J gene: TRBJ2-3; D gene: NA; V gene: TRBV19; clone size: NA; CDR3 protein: CASSIVFSTDTQYF; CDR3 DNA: TGTGCCAGTAGTATAGTATTCAGCACAGATACGCAGTATTTT